What follows are 22 T cell receptor beta chains derived from one specimen sequenced in a study of T cell changes during pregnancy in multiple sclerosis. The assay was immunoSEQ multiplex PCR, and TCRdb's table has in-frame clones only and misses some. Altogether around 50,000 clones are present, about 83% being singletons, with the ten largest covering about 5.7%. Sequenced sample: peripheral blood from another person, used as feeder cells. Source of these receptors: a human donor whose cells served as feeder cells for cultures in a pregnancy study.

The chain joins TRBV6-6 to TRBJ1-2, with D unclear. There are 12 residues in the CDR3. Trimming took 2 bases from V and 3 from J, leaving 4 bases between them. The germline V gene encodes CDR1 MNHNY and CDR2 SVGAGI (reference sequence). CDR3 coding DNA: TGTGCCAGCAGTTACGGCGACTATGGCTACACCTTC. It translates to CASSYGDYGYTF.

There are a few counts of this clone. The rearrangement joins TRBV7-8 to TRBJ1-3; D not certain. Trimming stripped 0 bases from V and 0 bases from J, with 6 bases between. CDR3 length: 15 amino acids. The V gene's germline CDR1 is SGHVS and CDR2 FQNEAQ. In DNA form, the CDR3 reads TGTGCCAGCAGCTTAGCCTCAGACTCTGGAAACACCATATATTTT. Protein product: CASSLASDSGNTIYF.

V and J are TRBV27 and TRBJ2-1, with 7 nucleotides matching TRBD1. CDR1 is MNHEY, CDR2 SMNVEV, per germline (reference sequence). With V trimmed by 3 bases and J by 7 bases, 9 bases remained unmatched. CDR3 length equals 15 residues. Written as DNA, the CDR3 is TGTGCCAGCAGTTTTCGGAAGGGGGCGGGTAATGAGCAGTTCTTC. This translates into CASSFRKGAGNEQFF.

This clone was picked up one time. This chain connects TRBV5-6 to TRBJ1-5; D uncertain. Germline values: CDR1 SGHDT, CDR2 YYEEEE. CDR3 length: 15 amino acids. Trimming removed 0 bases at V and 1 base at J, with 8 bases between. As DNA, the CDR3 is TGTGCCAGCAGCTTGGGAGCGGGGAGCAATCAGCCCCAGCATTTT. This translates into CASSLGAGSNQPQHF.

CDR3 residues: CASSQDRRAGGRSPLHF. The CDR3 coding sequence is TGTGCCAGCAGCCAAGATCGTAGGGCAGGGGGTAGGTCACCCCTCCACTTT. The gene calls are TRBV4-2 and TRBJ1-6; TRBD1 aligns across 7 bases. The V segment lost 0 bases and the J segment 10 bases; nucleotides outside the gene matches: 12. Per the germline V gene, CDR1 is LGHNA and CDR2 is YNFKEQ. The CDR3 is 17 amino acids.

The chain links TRBV29-1 to TRBJ2-2; no clear D. Germline V gene data show CDR1 as SQVTM and CDR2 as ANQGSEA. Trimming pared 3 bases from V and 3 bases from J, leaving 11 bases between. The CDR3 contains 14 residues. CDR3 nucleotide sequence: TGCAGCGTTGAGTTAGGATGGGACACCGGGGAGCTGTTTTTT. Translating it yields CSVELGWDTGELFF.

The rearrangement uses TRBV6-1 and TRBJ2-2; 9 bases match TRBD2. The germline CDR1 and CDR2 sequences are MNHNS and SASEGT. With 11 bases clipped from V and 6 bases from J, the junction kept 10 bases outside the gene matches. This CDR3 comprises 14 residues. The CDR3 sequence is CALLGLAFAGELFF. Written as DNA, the CDR3 is TGTGCCCTACTGGGACTAGCTTTTGCCGGGGAGCTGTTTTTT.

The J gene is TRBJ1-5, the V gene TRBV4-1, with 7 bases fitting TRBD1. The CDR3 sequence is 14 residues long. After removal of 2 bases from V and 2 bases from J, the junction contained 0 bases not matched to a gene. Per germline, CDR1 MGHRA and CDR2 YSYEKL. CDR3: CASSQTGGNQPQHF. The CDR3 DNA reads TGCGCCAGCAGCCAAACAGGGGGCAATCAGCCCCAGCATTTT.

V gene TRBV6-5 combines with J gene TRBJ2-7, with D uncertain. The germline V gene encodes CDR1 MNHEY and CDR2 SVGAGI. The CDR3 is made up of 14 amino acids. The germline V and J ends were trimmed by 8 bases and 3 bases, with 17 bases remaining between them. The CDR3 here is CASQAGGTDYEQYF. The DNA for the CDR3 is TGTGCCAGCCAGGCCGGTGGCACCGACTACGAGCAGTACTTC.

This clone was seen only once. The V and J genes are TRBV15 and TRBJ1-1, with D maybe TRBD1 (5 bases). Trimming removed 2 bases from V and 1 base from J, with 8 bases in between. The CDR3 loop spans 14 amino acids. The germline CDR1 and CDR2 sequences are LNHNV and YYDKDF (reference sequence). The CDR3 nucleotides are TGTGCCACCAGCAGAAGGACAACGAACACTGAAGCTTTCTTT. Translated, it gives CATSRRTTNTEAFF.

The chain uses TRBV7-9 and TRBJ2-3, with D maybe TRBD1 (5 bases). The CDR3 covers 16 residues. Germline V gene sequence: CDR1 SEHNR, CDR2 FQNEAQ (reference sequence). Trimming stripped 6 bases from V and 0 bases from J, with 16 bases between. The chain's CDR3 is CASRAPMQGSTDTQYF. In DNA form, the CDR3 reads TGTGCCAGCAGAGCCCCCATGCAGGGCAGCACAGATACGCAGTATTTT.

The rearrangement uses TRBV15 and TRBJ2-5; a weak D match, TRBD2 (5 bases). In germline, CDR1 is LNHNV, CDR2 YYDKDF (reference sequence). V lost 4 bases and J 2 bases, leaving 11 bases between the germline ends. CDR3 length: 14 residues. CDR3 nucleotides: TGTGCCACCAGCAAAACTAGGGTGCAAGAGACCCAGTACTTC. Protein product: CATSKTRVQETQYF.

This clone was recorded a few times. The chain recombines TRBV5-6 with TRBJ1-2, with TRBD1 as a possible D gene (5 bases). The CDR3 consists of 13 residues. Trimming pared 0 bases from V and 3 bases from J, leaving 6 bases between. The germline V gene has CDR1 SGHDT and CDR2 YYEEEE. The CDR3 reads CASSLGGDYGYTF. The CDR3 nucleotides are TGTGCCAGCAGCTTGGGAGGGGACTATGGCTACACCTTC.

This sequence joins TRBV7-2 and TRBJ2-7, with D tentatively TRBD1 or TRBD2 (6 bases each). Germline lookup yields CDR1 SGHTA and CDR2 FQGNSA. V was pared by 3 bases and J by 1 base, with 16 bases between. The CDR3 is made up of 16 amino acids. The CDR3 sequence is CASSLGGGARSYEQYF. In nucleotides, the CDR3 is TGTGCCAGCAGCTTGGGGGGCGGGGCTCGATCCTACGAGCAGTACTTC.

The J gene is TRBJ1-2, the V gene TRBV13, with 8 bases matching TRBD1. V was pared by 5 bases and J by 8 bases, with 10 bases of the junction left unmatched. Germline assignment: CDR1 PRHDT and CDR2 FYEKMQ (reference sequence). The CDR3 has 14 residues. The CDR3, as DNA: TGTGCCAGCAGCCTAAGGACAGGGCTCATGGGCTACACCTTC. It is translated as CASSLRTGLMGYTF.

J is TRBJ2-5 and V is TRBV5-6; the D is unclear. CDR3 length: 17 residues. Trimming stripped 3 bases from V and 4 bases from J, with 22 bases between. Germline V gene data show CDR1 as SGHDT and CDR2 as YYEEEE. The CDR3 DNA is TGTGCCAGCAGCTCCTTAGGTAGTGTTTCGAATCTAGAGACCCAGTACTTC. Translating it yields CASSSLGSVSNLETQYF.

The rearrangement joins TRBV7-2 to TRBJ1-6; D may be TRBD1 (6 bases). Germline V gene sequence: CDR1 SGHTA, CDR2 FQGNSA. The CDR3 runs 15 residues. The V gene lost 4 bases and the J gene lost 4 bases, with 11 bases spanning the gap. The DNA of the CDR3 is TGTGCCAGCAGCTCCTACAGGGTTTATAATTCACCCCTCCACTTT. As protein: CASSSYRVYNSPLHF. The variable domain in full, with the rest retrieved from reference TRBV7-2 and TRBJ1-6, is GAGVSQSPSNKVTEKGKDVELRCDPISGHTALYWYRQSLGQGLEFLIYFQGNSAPDKSGLPSDRFSAERTGGSVSTLTIQRTQQEDSAVYLCASSSYRVYNSPLHFGNGTRLTVT.

The chain has TRBV6-5 and TRBJ1-3; D unclear. Trimming pared 2 bases from V and 1 base from J, leaving 12 bases between. Looked up from germline, CDR1 is MNHEY and CDR2 is SVGAGI. The CDR3 totals 16 residues. CDR3 coding DNA: TGTGCCAGCAGTTACGGACCGCTCCTTTCTGGAAACACCATATATTTT. Amino acid sequence: CASSYGPLLSGNTIYF.

CDR3 DNA sequence: TGCGCCAGCAGCCCATCAGAGGGCGGACAACTCACCGGGGAGCTGTTTTTT. Amino acid sequence: CASSPSEGGQLTGELFF. The chain combines TRBV5-1 with TRBJ2-2; D may match TRBD1 or TRBD2 (5 bases each). The CDR3 is made up of 17 amino acids. Trimming stripped 4 bases from V and 4 bases from J, with 20 bases between. The germline gives CDR1 SGHRS, CDR2 YFSETQ.

This chain connects TRBV4-1 to TRBJ2-3, with TRBD2 as a possible D gene (6 bases). Germline V gene sequence: CDR1 MGHRA, CDR2 YSYEKL. This CDR3 has 15 residues. Trimming left V 1 base short and J 4 bases short, with 12 bases between. In DNA, the CDR3 is TGCGCCAGCAGCCAAGGTTGGGGGGACGCAGATACGCAGTATTTT. The encoded protein is CASSQGWGDADTQYF.

The rearrangement links TRBV5-1 to TRBJ2-2; no firm D call. Germline V gene data show CDR1 as SGHRS and CDR2 as YFSETQ. V was cut by 3 bases and J by 2 bases, with 2 bases left in between. The CDR3 runs to 12 residues. The CDR3 spells CASSYNTGELFF. CDR3 DNA: TGCGCCAGCAGCTACAACACCGGGGAGCTGTTTTTT.

This chain links TRBV5-4 with TRBJ2-3; 8 bases are a match to TRBD2. The junction had 7 bases not matched to a gene; V was cut back by 1 base and J by 3 bases. Germline V gene sequence: CDR1 SGHNT, CDR2 YYREEE (reference sequence). This CDR3 has 16 amino acids. This CDR3 is CASSLQGGRRTDTQYF. CDR3 nucleotides: TGTGCCAGCAGCTTGCAAGGCGGGAGGCGTACAGATACGCAGTATTTT.